The 18 T cell receptor beta chains listed next were all sequenced from one sample in a study of blood T cell repertoires in COVID-19 (dated by TCRdb to about 2020). The library was made by the immunoSEQ multiplex PCR assay. Entries here come from immuneACCESS through TCRdb and include only in-frame sequences with V and J called. Some clones fail to appear in such tables; in the studies checked, an unresolved V gene covers under half of the shortfall, and the cause of the remainder is unknown. The sample table lists some 380,000 clones, approximately 87% of them with a count of one. The ten biggest clones cover approximately 1.2% of the sample. Sequenced: PBMCs or T cells enriched from blood (not recorded which). All receptors come from a man aged 25 to 40 who had recovered from COVID-19.

V and J are TRBV5-6 and TRBJ2-2; D not resolved. CDR1 is SGHDT and CDR2 is YYEEEE in the germline V gene. Trimming left V 0 bases short and J 2 bases short, with 8 bases between. The CDR3 length is 15 residues. This CDR3 is CASSLALLNTGELFF. CDR3 DNA sequence: TGTGCCAGCAGCTTGGCGCTCCTAAACACCGGGGAGCTGTTTTTT.

The CDR3 DNA is TGTGCCAGGGGACTAGCCCTCACAGATACGCAGTATTTT. Translating gives CARGLALTDTQYF. V and J are TRBV21-1 and TRBJ2-3; TRBD2, as called in the table, went unchecked against the DNA. TRBV21-1 is a documented pseudogene. The CDR3 length is 13 residues.

This clone was observed a handful of times. This rearrangement joins TRBV5-1 to TRBJ1-2; D remains ambiguous. The V gene's germline CDR1 is SGHRS and CDR2 YFSETQ. V dropped 4 bases and J dropped 6 bases, with 16 bases sitting between them. This CDR3 has 14 amino acids. The CDR3 DNA sequence: TGCGCCAGCAGCCAGGACCGGGGAAGAAATGGCTACACCTTC. Translating gives CASSQDRGRNGYTF.

This chain joins TRBV10-3 and TRBJ2-1; weak D call: TRBD2 (6 bases). This CDR3 region has 14 residues. Germline V gene data show CDR1 as ENHRY and CDR2 as SYGVKD. Trimming pared 3 bases from V and 6 bases from J, leaving 12 bases between. The CDR3 region has the DNA TGTGCCATCAGTGAAGGCCAGGGAGGCAATGAGCAGTTCTTC. It codes for CAISEGQGGNEQFF.

This chain joins TRBV5-1 and TRBJ1-6; D uncertain. The CDR3 extends over 14 amino acids. The germline V and J ends were trimmed by 5 bases and 10 bases, with 16 bases remaining between them. Looked up from germline, CDR1 is SGHRS and CDR2 is YFSETQ. The CDR3 bases are TGCGCCAGCAGAGGAATGGCTCCGGGGTCACCCCTCCACTTT. Translation: CASRGMAPGSPLHF. The whole variable domain, remainder taken from reference TRBV5-1 and TRBJ1-6, is KAGVTQTPRYLIKTRGQQVTLSCSPISGHRSVSWYQQTPGQGLQFLFEYFSETQRNKGNFPGRFSGRQFSNSRSEMNVSTLELGDSALYLCASRGMAPGSPLHFGNGTRLTVT.

The chain carries TRBV7-9 and TRBJ1-4; no firm D call. The CDR3 sequence is 12 residues long. Germline lookup yields CDR1 SEHNR and CDR2 FQNEAQ (reference sequence). Trimming shortened V by 4 bases and J by 5 bases, and 5 bases separated the two germline ends. This CDR3 reads CASSWANEKLFF. The CDR3 region has the DNA TGTGCCAGCAGCTGGGCCAATGAAAAACTGTTTTTT.

This clone was seen once. This sequence joins TRBV5-1 and TRBJ2-7, with 8 bases aligning to TRBD1. The CDR3 extends over 16 amino acids. V gave up 4 bases and J gave up 2 bases; unmatched junction bases: 11. Germline assignment: CDR1 SGHRS and CDR2 YFSETQ. CDR3 residues: CASSPKTGQETYEQYF. CDR3 in DNA: TGCGCCAGCAGCCCTAAAACGGGACAGGAAACCTACGAGCAGTACTTC.

The chain employs TRBV9 and TRBJ2-1; D unresolved. The germline V gene has CDR1 SGDLS and CDR2 YYNGEE. The V end lost 0 bases, the J end lost 0 bases, and 10 bases lay between the germline ends. The CDR3 is 16 amino acids. The CDR3 loop reads CASSVGGDISYNEQFF. CDR3 in DNA: TGTGCCAGCAGCGTAGGCGGAGATATCTCCTACAATGAGCAGTTCTTC.

The rearrangement links TRBV19 to TRBJ1-1; no definite D call. V lost 3 bases and J lost 0, with 17 bases in between. This CDR3 is built from 17 residues. Germline V gene lookup returns CDR1 LNHDA and CDR2 SQIVND (reference sequence). Here the CDR3 reads CASSIQHRGFMNTEAFF. For the CDR3, the DNA is TGTGCCAGTAGTATTCAACACCGTGGCTTTATGAACACTGAAGCTTTCTTT.

The V and J genes are TRBV24-1 and TRBJ2-3; maybe TRBD2 (6 bases). The CDR3 spans 15 residues. Germline V gives CDR1 KGHDR, CDR2 SFDVKD. Trimming took 4 bases from V and 0 from J, leaving 10 bases between them. CDR3 region: CATSDPGLSTDTQYF. The CDR3 nucleotides are TGTGCCACCAGTGACCCGGGACTTAGCACAGATACGCAGTATTTT.

The chain joins TRBV5-4 to TRBJ2-7; possibly TRBD1 for D (5 bases). V lost 0 bases and J lost 4, with 11 bases in between. The CDR3 contains 14 residues. CDR1 SGHNT and CDR2 YYREEE come from the germline V gene (reference sequence). The CDR3 sequence: CASSLDTGRYEQYF. CDR3 sequence (DNA): TGTGCCAGCAGCTTGGACACAGGCAGATACGAGCAGTACTTC.

The rearrangement uses TRBV12-3 or TRBV12-4 and TRBJ2-5; 10 bases are shared with TRBD2. Unmatched junction bases numbered 3, after V lost 4 bases and J lost 7 bases. The CDR3 spans 13 residues. CDR3 sequence (DNA): TGTGCCAGCAGTTCGAGCGGGGGGGGGACCCAGTACTTC. It codes for CASSSSGGGTQYF.

This clone was seen a single time. The CDR3 protein is CASSLNYWDSQETQYF. CDR3 nucleotide sequence: TGTGCCAGCAGCCTTAATTACTGGGACAGTCAAGAGACCCAGTACTTC. The rearrangement joins TRBV3-1 (or the pseudogene TRBV3-2) to TRBJ2-5; the match to TRBD1 covers 7 bases. Germline V gene sequence: CDR1 LGHDT, CDR2 YNNKEL (reference sequence). The CDR3 runs to 16 residues. V gave up 4 bases and J gave up 2 bases; unmatched junction bases: 10.

V gene TRBV6-4 combines with J gene TRBJ1-1; no definite D call. V lost 5 bases, J lost 0 bases, and 7 bases lay in between. Per the germline V gene, CDR1 is MRHNA and CDR2 is SNTAGT. CDR3 size: 13 residues. CDR3 DNA: TGTGCCAGCAGTCTTTCAGTGAACACTGAAGCTTTCTTT. Translation: CASSLSVNTEAFF.

The CDR3 nucleotides read TGCGCCAGCAGCCCTGGGACAACGCGCACAGATACGCAGTATTTT. Its translation: CASSPGTTRTDTQYF. The J gene is TRBJ2-3, the V gene TRBV4-1, with TRBD1 as a possible D gene (6 bases). The length of the CDR3 is 15 residues. Germline V gene sequence: CDR1 MGHRA, CDR2 YSYEKL. The V end was cut by 4 bases, the J end by 1 base, with 12 bases between.

J is TRBJ2-5 and V is TRBV30; D uncertain. Germline loops: CDR1 GTSNPN, CDR2 SVGIG (reference sequence). Trimming removed 0 bases at V and 1 base at J, with 6 bases between. CDR3 size: 13 residues. In DNA, the CDR3 is TGTGCCTGGAGTGTACCGGGCCAAGAGACCCAGTACTTC. Translated: CAWSVPGQETQYF.

This clone showed up just once. Germline and junction disagree at one end, which may indicate a read error. This chain connects TRBV29-1 to TRBJ2-7; D possibly corresponds to TRBD1 (6 bases). Germline V gene lookup returns CDR1 SQVTM and CDR2 ANQGSEA. This CDR3 has 12 amino acids. CDR3 sequence reads: CSVVDSSYGQYF. CDR3 DNA: TGCAGCGTTGTGGACAGCTCCTACGGGCAGTACTTC.

The chain links TRBV5-6 to TRBJ1-2, with 11 bases aligning to TRBD1. This CDR3 comprises 14 residues. Germline V lookup: CDR1 SGHDT, CDR2 YYEEEE. V shed 3 bases, J shed 4 bases, and the junction held 2 bases outside the gene matches. The DNA of the CDR3 is TGTGCCAGCAGCTCGGGGACAGGGGGCTATGGCTACACCTTC. It translates to CASSSGTGGYGYTF.